This paragraph reports one T cell receptor (beta chain). Its antigen remains unknown. The V and J ends lost 6 bases and 4 bases, in that order; junction bases with no gene match: 17. CDR3 length: 18 amino acids. The V gene's germline CDR1 is DFQATT and CDR2 SNEGSKA (reference sequence). A library of TCRbeta sequences, prepared with unique molecular identifiers, was generated. MiXCR, applied by TCRdb to the PCR reads, yields one record per CDR3 protein. The sample records about 900,000 distinct CDR3 sequences, 25% to 30% being singletons. This sample was included in a study of T-cell reconstitution after alpha-beta-depleted transplantation in children. Study outcomes and limitations: Elevated TCRbeta diversity at day 60 was traced, in some patients, to surviving recipient T cells and thymic progenitors. In patients about two months after transplant, alpha-beta T cells reportedly arose from several hundred expanded graft clones.

The clonotype comes from a boy in the first two years of life who had a stem cell transplant for SCID, so the T cells may come from the graft donor. The chain joins TRBV20-1 to TRBJ2-2; TRBD2 matches 10 bases. Sequencing used PBMCs, mostly from graft donor cells, obtained 360 days after TCRalphabeta/CD19-depleted stem cell transplant. CDR3 sequence (DNA): TGCAGTGCCGAGAGATTAGGAGCGGGGGGGCCCGGCACCGGGGAGCTGTTTTTT. Protein sequence: CSAERLGAGGPGTGELFF.